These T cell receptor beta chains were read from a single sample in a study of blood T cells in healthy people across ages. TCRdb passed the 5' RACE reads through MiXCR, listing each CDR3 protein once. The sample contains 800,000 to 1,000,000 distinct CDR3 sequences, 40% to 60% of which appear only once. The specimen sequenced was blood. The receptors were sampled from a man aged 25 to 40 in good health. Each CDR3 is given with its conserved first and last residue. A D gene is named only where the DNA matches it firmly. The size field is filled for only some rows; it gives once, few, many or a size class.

TGTGCCAGTGGGGACGGGAAGCTGTTTTTT	CASGDGKLFF	TRBV27	-	TRBJ2-2	-	10
TGTGCCAACAGCCAAGGGGACAGGGGACAGAGGAGCACAGATACGCAGTATTTT	CANSQGDRGQRSTDTQYF	TRBV4-2	TRBD1	TRBJ2-3	-	18
TGTGCCAGCAGCGGAGGGACAGGGCAAAGCTCCTACGAGCAGTACTTC	CASSGGTGQSSYEQYF	TRBV7-9	TRBD1	TRBJ2-7	few	16
TGCAGTGCTAGAGATCACGGGAGCCGTGCGCAGTATTTT	CSARDHGSRAQYF	TRBV20-1	-	TRBJ2-3	-	13
TGTGCCAGCAGACGGACTGGACGCACAGATACGCAGTATTTT	CASRRTGRTDTQYF	TRBV6-2/TRBV6-3	-	TRBJ2-3	few	14
TGCAGCGTTGAAGGGCAGGGGACGAACTACGAGCAGTACTTC	CSVEGQGTNYEQYF	TRBV29-1	-	TRBJ2-7	few	14
TGTGCCAGCAGTCCAACAGGGGGGACTAGTTACGAGCAGTACTTC	CASSPTGGTSYEQYF	TRBV28	-	TRBJ2-7	-	15
TGTGCCAGCAGCTCTCCCCAAACTAGCGGGGGCGCACTATATAGGGAGACCCAGTACTTC	CASSSPQTSGGALYRETQYF	TRBV7-2	TRBD2	TRBJ2-5	-	20
TGTGCCAGCAGGCGCCGACAGGGAACTAGCACAGATACGCAGTATTTT	CASRRRQGTSTDTQYF	TRBV12-3/TRBV12-4	TRBD1	TRBJ2-3	-	16
TGTGCCAGCAGAAGGGACGTCGGGTACAATGAGCAGTTCTTC	CASRRDVGYNEQFF	TRBV12-3/TRBV12-4	-	TRBJ2-1	many	14
TGTGCCTGCAGTGCCGGGACGGAACAGTACTTC	CACSAGTEQYF	TRBV27	-	TRBJ2-5	-	11
TGTGCCAGCAATCCCGGACAGGGGGCTTCCTACGAGCAGTACTTC	CASNPGQGASYEQYF	TRBV6-1	TRBD1	TRBJ2-7	few	15
TGTGCCAGCAGTGATTCAGGGAAAGTTCCCTACGAGCAGTACTTC	CASSDSGKVPYEQYF	TRBV25-1	-	TRBJ2-7	-	15
TGCAGCGTTGAGAGGGGGCCCCCCACAGATACGCAGTATTTT	CSVERGPPTDTQYF	TRBV29-1	TRBD1	TRBJ2-3	-	14
TGTGCCAGCAGTTACTCGGACAGGTTGGAGACCCAGTACTTC	CASSYSDRLETQYF	TRBV6-5	TRBD1	TRBJ2-5	few	14
TGTGCCAGCAGGGGGGATATAGCGGCCAGCTCCTACAATGAGCAGTTCTTC	CASRGDIAASSYNEQFF	TRBV12-3/TRBV12-4	-	TRBJ2-1	-	17
TGTGCCAGCAGCCAAGATATGGGGGGAAGCGTAAGTCAGCCCCAGCATTTT	CASSQDMGGSVSQPQHF	TRBV4-2	-	TRBJ1-5	few	17
TGTGCCAGCAGCCCGTCAGGAGCGGGGGTCCTCACAGATACGCAGTATTTT	CASSPSGAGVLTDTQYF	TRBV7-2	TRBD2	TRBJ2-3	few	17
TGCAGTGCTAGATGGGGGGGTGATATTGACTCGTCCGACGAGCAGTACTTC	CSARWGGDIDSSDEQYF	TRBV20-1	TRBD2	TRBJ2-7	many	17
TGTGCCAGCTCCTCCTCGGGCAGGCCGGAGTTCTTC	CASSSSGRPEFF	TRBV6-5	-	TRBJ2-1	-	12
TGTGCCTGGAGTGCTCAAGGGAACACTGAAGCTTTCTTT	CAWSAQGNTEAFF	TRBV30	-	TRBJ1-1	-	13
TGCAGTGCTAGAGATAGGACGTCGGCGGGGAGGAGCTCCTACGAGCAGTACTTC	CSARDRTSAGRSSYEQYF	TRBV20-1	-	TRBJ2-7	few	18
TGTGCCAGCAGCGACCTAGGACAGGTGGCCGAGCAGTACTTC	CASSDLGQVAEQYF	TRBV25-1	TRBD1	TRBJ2-7	-	14
TGTGCCACCAGCAGGGGACAGAACTATGGCTACACCTTC	CATSRGQNYGYTF	TRBV15	TRBD1	TRBJ1-2	-	13
TGTGCCAGCAGCCAAGATGTGGGACAGGGTGAAGCTTTCTTT	CASSQDVGQGEAFF	TRBV3-1	TRBD1	TRBJ1-1	-	14
TGTGCCATCAGTGAGTCGAGTGGGGGCAGGATCAATGAGCAGTTCTTC	CAISESSGGRINEQFF	TRBV10-3	-	TRBJ2-1	few	16
TGTGCCAGCAGTTACCGGGATCTGCTGGCAGGCACGAATCAGCCCCAGCATTTT	CASSYRDLLAGTNQPQHF	TRBV6-5	-	TRBJ1-5	-	18
TGTGCCAGCAGCTTAACCGGGACAGGGAGCGAGGCTTTCTTT	CASSLTGTGSEAFF	TRBV7-3	TRBD1	TRBJ1-1	once	14
TGTGCCAGCAGCTTGGTGGCGGGGTCGGTTAATCAGCCCCAGCATTTT	CASSLVAGSVNQPQHF	TRBV5-5	-	TRBJ1-5	few	16
TGTGCCAGCAGCCAAGATCCTAGCGGGGGGCGGGAGCTGTTTTTT	CASSQDPSGGRELFF	TRBV3-1	TRBD2	TRBJ2-2	few	15
TGTGCCATCAGTGAGTCGATAAAAGGGCTCTATGGCTACACCTTC	CAISESIKGLYGYTF	TRBV10-3	-	TRBJ1-2	-	15
TGTGCCAGCAGCCAAGAAGGATCGGGGGAACCCTACGAGCAGTACTTC	CASSQEGSGEPYEQYF	TRBV4-2	-	TRBJ2-7	many	16
TGTGCCAGCAGTGAACAAGGACTACCGAGTATCACAGATACGCAGTATTTT	CASSEQGLPSITDTQYF	TRBV2	-	TRBJ2-3	few	17
TGTGCCAGCAATATACAGGGGGCCTTCTACAATGAGCAGTACTTC	CASNIQGAFYNEQYF	TRBV2	TRBD1	TRBJ2-7	once	15
TGTGCCAGCAGCCCCGGGACAGGGGAGTATAATCCACCCCTCCACTTT	CASSPGTGEYNPPLHF	TRBV7-2	TRBD1	TRBJ1-6	-	16
TGCAGTGCTATCTTCGGGGGGGCATTAATTGAGCAGTTCTTC	CSAIFGGALIEQFF	TRBV20-1	TRBD2	TRBJ2-1	-	14
TGTGCCAGCGGGTCCGGGGGGGCCCTAGCCAAAAACATTCAGTACTTC	CASGSGGALAKNIQYF	TRBV28	TRBD2	TRBJ2-4	-	16
TGTGCCAGCAGCCAAGATCATGGCCCTACGGAGACCCAGTACTTC	CASSQDHGPTETQYF	TRBV4-2	-	TRBJ2-5	few	15
TGTGCCACCAGCAGAGATCGACAGGGCCCCCAGCCCCAGCATTTT	CATSRDRQGPQPQHF	TRBV15	TRBD1	TRBJ1-5	-	15
TGTGCCAGCAGCTTTCTCAGCCACGAGCAGTACTTC	CASSFLSHEQYF	TRBV7-9	-	TRBJ2-7	-	12
TGTGCCACCAGCCGCTACCAGGACAGCATCCGCTCTGGAAACACCATATATTTT	CATSRYQDSIRSGNTIYF	TRBV24-1	-	TRBJ1-3	-	18
TGCAGTGCTAGCGGGGGGGTCCTCACAGATACGCAGTATTTT	CSASGGVLTDTQYF	TRBV20-1	TRBD2	TRBJ2-3	-	14
TGTGCCAGCAGCTACCCGTCTCCAGCTAACTATGGCTACACCTTC	CASSYPSPANYGYTF	TRBV6-2/TRBV6-3	-	TRBJ1-2	-	15
TGTGCCAGCAGCCAGGACAATGAGCAGTACTTC	CASSQDNEQYF	TRBV4-2	-	TRBJ2-7	few	11
TGCAGCGTTGCAACGGCCGCTAACTATGGCTACACCTTC	CSVATAANYGYTF	TRBV29-1	-	TRBJ1-2	few	13
TGTGCCAGCAGCTTAGGCGCCCTCGGAGGGAATGAGCAGTTCTTC	CASSLGALGGNEQFF	TRBV7-9	-	TRBJ2-1	few	15
TGTGCCAGCAGCTTAACCTCGGGACTCCCTAGCACAGATACGCAGTATTTT	CASSLTSGLPSTDTQYF	TRBV7-3	-	TRBJ2-3	-	17
TGCGCCAGCAGCCAAGAAAATAATTCACCCCTCCACTTT	CASSQENNSPLHF	TRBV4-1	-	TRBJ1-6	-	13